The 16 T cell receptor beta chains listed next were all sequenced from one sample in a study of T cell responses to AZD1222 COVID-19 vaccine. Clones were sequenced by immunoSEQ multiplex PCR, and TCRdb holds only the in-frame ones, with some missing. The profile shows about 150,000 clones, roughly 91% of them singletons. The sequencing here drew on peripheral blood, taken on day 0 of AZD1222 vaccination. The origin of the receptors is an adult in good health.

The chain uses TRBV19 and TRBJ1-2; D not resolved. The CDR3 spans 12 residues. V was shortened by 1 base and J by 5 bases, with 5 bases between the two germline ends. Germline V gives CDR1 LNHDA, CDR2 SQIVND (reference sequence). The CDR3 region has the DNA TGTGCCAGTAGTATAGTAGGGTATGGCTACACCTTC. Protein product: CASSIVGYGYTF.

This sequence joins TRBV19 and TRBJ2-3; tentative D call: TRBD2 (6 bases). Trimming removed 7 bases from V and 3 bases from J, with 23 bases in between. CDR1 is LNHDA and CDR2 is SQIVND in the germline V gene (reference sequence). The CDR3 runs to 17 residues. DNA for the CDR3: TGTGCCAGTACCGGCGTAGGGGTGGCGGGATTAACAGATACGCAGTATTTT. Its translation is CASTGVGVAGLTDTQYF.

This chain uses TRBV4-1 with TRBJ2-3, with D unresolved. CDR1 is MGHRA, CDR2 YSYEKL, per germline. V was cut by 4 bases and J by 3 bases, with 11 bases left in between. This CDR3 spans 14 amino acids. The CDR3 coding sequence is TGCGCCAGCAGCCGGAGTTTGAGGACAGATACGCAGTATTTT. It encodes CASSRSLRTDTQYF.

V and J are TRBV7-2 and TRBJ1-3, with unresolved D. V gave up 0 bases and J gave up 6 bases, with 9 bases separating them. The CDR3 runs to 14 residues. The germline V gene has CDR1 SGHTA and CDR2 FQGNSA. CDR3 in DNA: TGTGCCAGCAGCTTAGCCCCCCCGTTAAACACCATATATTTT. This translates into CASSLAPPLNTIYF.

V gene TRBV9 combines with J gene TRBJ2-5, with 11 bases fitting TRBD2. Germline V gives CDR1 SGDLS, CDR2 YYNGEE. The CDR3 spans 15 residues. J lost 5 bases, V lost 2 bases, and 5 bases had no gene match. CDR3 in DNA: TGTGCCAGCAGCGTCCTAGCGGGGGGCAGTGAGACCCAGTACTTC. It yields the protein CASSVLAGGSETQYF.

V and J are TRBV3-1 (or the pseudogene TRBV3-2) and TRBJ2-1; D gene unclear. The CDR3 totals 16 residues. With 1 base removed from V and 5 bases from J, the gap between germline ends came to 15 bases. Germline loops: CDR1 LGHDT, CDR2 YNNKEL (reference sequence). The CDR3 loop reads CASSQATDRQNNEQFF. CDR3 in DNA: TGTGCCAGCAGCCAAGCGACGGACCGGCAAAACAATGAGCAGTTCTTC.

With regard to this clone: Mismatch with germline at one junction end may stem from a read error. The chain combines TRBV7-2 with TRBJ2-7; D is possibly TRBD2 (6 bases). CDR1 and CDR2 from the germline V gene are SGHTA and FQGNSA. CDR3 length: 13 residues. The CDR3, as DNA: TGTGCCAGCATCCCGCGGGGCTCCAACGAGCAGTACTTC. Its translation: CASIPRGSNEQYF.

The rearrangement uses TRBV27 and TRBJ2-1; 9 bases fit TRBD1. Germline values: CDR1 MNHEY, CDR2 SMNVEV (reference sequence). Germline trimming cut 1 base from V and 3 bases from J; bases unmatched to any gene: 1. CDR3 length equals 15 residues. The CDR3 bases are TGTGCCAGCAGTTTATGGACAGGGGACTACAATGAGCAGTTCTTC. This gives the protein CASSLWTGDYNEQFF.

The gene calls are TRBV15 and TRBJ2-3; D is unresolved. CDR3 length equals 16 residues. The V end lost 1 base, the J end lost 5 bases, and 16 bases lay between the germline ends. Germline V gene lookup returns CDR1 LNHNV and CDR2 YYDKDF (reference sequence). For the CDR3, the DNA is TGTGCCACCAGCAGAGGAGTCCAGCGTACAAAAGATACGCAGTATTTT. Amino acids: CATSRGVQRTKDTQYF.

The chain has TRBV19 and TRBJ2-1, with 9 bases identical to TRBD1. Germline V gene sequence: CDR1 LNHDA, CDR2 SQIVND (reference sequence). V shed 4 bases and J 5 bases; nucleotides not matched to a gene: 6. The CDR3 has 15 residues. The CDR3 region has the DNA TGTGCCAGTAGTAAGGGACAGGGTTCACACAATGAGCAGTTCTTC. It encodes CASSKGQGSHNEQFF.

The CDR3 loop reads CAWSADQPGGRGPQHF. The CDR3 nucleotides are TGTGCCTGGAGTGCCGACCAACCAGGGGGTAGGGGGCCCCAGCATTTT. The rearrangement uses TRBV30 and TRBJ1-5; the match to TRBD1 covers 7 bases. Trimming at V came to 1 base and at J to 9 bases, leaving 15 bases not matched to a gene. The CDR3 has 16 amino acids. The germline gives CDR1 GTSNPN, CDR2 SVGIG (reference sequence).

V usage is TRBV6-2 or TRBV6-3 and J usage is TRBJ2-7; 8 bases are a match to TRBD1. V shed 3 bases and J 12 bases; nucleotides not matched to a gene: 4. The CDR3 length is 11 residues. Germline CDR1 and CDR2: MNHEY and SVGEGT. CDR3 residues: CASSYWTGMYF. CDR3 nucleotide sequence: TGTGCCAGCAGTTATTGGACAGGGATGTACTTC.

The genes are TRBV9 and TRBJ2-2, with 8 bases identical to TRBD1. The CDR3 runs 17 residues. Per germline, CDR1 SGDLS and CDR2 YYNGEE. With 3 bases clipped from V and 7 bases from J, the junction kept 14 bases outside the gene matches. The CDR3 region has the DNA TGTGCCAGCAGCGAGGGAAGTCGACAGGGGACGGACGGGGAGCTGTTTTTT. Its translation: CASSEGSRQGTDGELFF.

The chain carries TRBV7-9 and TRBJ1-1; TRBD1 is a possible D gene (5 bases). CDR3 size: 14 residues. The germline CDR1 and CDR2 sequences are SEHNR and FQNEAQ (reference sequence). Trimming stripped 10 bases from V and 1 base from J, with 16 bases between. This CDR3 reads CAIYPQGWNTEAFF. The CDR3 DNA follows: TGTGCCATCTACCCCCAGGGTTGGAACACTGAAGCTTTCTTT.

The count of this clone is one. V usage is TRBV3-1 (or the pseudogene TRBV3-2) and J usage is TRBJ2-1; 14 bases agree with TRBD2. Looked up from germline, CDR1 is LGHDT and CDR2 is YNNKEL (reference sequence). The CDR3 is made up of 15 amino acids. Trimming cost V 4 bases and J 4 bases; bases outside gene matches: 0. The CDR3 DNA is TGTGCCAGCAGCCGACTAGCGGGAGGGTACAATGAGCAGTTCTTC. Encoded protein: CASSRLAGGYNEQFF.

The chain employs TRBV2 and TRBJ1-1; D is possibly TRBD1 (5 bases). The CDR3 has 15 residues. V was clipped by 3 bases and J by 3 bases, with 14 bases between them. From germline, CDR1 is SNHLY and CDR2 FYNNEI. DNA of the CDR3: TGTGCCAGCAGTGAGGCAGGGCCCCTCGACACTGAAGCTTTCTTT. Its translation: CASSEAGPLDTEAFF. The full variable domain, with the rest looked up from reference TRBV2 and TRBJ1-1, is EPEVTQTPSHQVTQMGQEVILRCVPISNHLYFYWYRQILGQKVEFLVSFYNNEISEKSEIFDDQFSVERPDGSNFTLKIRSTKLEDSAMYFCASSEAGPLDTEAFFGQGTRLTVV.